This record looks at one T cell receptor (beta chain) sequence and its context. What it recognizes is unknown. This sample was included in a study of beta chain features in type 1 diabetes. Germline V CDR1 and CDR2: SEHNR, FQNEAQ (reference sequence). The CDR3 consists of 15 residues. Germline trimming cut 2 bases from V and 6 bases from J; bases unmatched to any gene: 9. General observations from the study: In these data, an HLA type influence on TCRB rearrangement remained unresolved. Across all four CD4+ subsets, people with type 1 diabetes showed modestly shorter TCRB CDR3s.

The study reverse transcribed the entire isolated RNA, so it sequenced expressed TCRB transcripts. The assay was immunoSEQ multiplex PCR, and TCRdb's table has in-frame clones only and misses some. The sample has around 280,000 clones, 15% seen once. The chain combines TRBV7-9 with TRBJ1-2; 7 nucleotides match TRBD1. Sequencing was done on a sample of naive CD4+ T cells from blood. This TCR was recovered from a young man with type 1 diabetes. The DNA for the CDR3 is TGTGCCAGCAGCTTAACCGTGACAGGGACCGATGGCTACACCTTC. Translation gives CASSLTVTGTDGYTF.